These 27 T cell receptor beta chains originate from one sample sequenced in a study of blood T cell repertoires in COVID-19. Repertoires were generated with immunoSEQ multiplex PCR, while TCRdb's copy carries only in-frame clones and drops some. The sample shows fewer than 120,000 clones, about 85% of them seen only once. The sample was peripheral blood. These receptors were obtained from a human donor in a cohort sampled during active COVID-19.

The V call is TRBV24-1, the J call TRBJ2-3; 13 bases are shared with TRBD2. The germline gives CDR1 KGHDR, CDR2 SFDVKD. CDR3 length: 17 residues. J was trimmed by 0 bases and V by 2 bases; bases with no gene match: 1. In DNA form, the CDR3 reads TGTGCCACCAGTGATTCGGGACTAGCGGGAAGCACAGATACGCAGTATTTT. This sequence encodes CATSDSGLAGSTDTQYF.

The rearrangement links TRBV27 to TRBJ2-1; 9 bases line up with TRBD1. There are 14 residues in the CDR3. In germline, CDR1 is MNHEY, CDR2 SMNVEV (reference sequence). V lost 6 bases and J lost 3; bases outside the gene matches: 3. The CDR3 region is CASRPTGGYNEQFF. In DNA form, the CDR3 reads TGTGCCAGCAGACCGACAGGGGGCTACAATGAGCAGTTCTTC.

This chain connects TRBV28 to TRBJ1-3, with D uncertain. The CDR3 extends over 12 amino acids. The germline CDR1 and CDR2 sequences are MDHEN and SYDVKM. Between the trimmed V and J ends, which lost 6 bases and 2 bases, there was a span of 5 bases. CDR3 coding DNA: TGTGCCAGCAGCGTCGCTGGAAACACCATATATTTT. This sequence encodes CASSVAGNTIYF.

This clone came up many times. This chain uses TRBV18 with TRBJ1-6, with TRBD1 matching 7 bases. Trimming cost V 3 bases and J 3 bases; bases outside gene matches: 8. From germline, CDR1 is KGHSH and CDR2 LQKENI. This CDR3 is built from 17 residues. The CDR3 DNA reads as TGTGCCAGCTCACCCTACTCCGGGACAGACTATAATTCACCCCTCCACTTT. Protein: CASSPYSGTDYNSPLHF.

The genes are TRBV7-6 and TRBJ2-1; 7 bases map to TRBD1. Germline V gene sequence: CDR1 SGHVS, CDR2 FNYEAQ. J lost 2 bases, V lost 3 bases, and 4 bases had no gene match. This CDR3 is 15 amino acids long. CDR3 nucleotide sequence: TGTGCCAGCAGCTTCGAGACAGGGCCCTACAATGAGCAGTTCTTC. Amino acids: CASSFETGPYNEQFF.

The CDR3 loop reads CAISLGLDTYNEQFF. The CDR3 nucleotides read TGTGCCATCAGTCTGGGACTAGACACCTACAATGAGCAGTTCTTC. The chain joins TRBV10-3 to TRBJ2-1, with TRBD2 identical over 8 bases. The CDR3 spans 15 residues. Trimming removed 5 bases from V and 2 bases from J; junction bases left unmatched: 5. Germline V CDR1 and CDR2: ENHRY, SYGVKD.

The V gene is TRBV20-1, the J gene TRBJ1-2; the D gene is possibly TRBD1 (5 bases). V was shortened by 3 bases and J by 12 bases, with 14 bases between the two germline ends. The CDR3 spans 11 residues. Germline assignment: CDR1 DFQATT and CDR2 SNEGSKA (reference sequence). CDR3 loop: CSASSTVSNTF. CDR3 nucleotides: TGCAGTGCTAGCTCGACAGTGAGTAACACCTTC.

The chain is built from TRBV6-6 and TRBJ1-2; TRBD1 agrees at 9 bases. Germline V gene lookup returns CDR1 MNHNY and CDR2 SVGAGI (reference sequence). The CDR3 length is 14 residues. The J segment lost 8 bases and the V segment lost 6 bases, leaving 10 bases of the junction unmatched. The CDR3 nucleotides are TGTGCCAGCAGGTCCGGGACAGGGATATCGGGCTACACCTTC. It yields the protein CASRSGTGISGYTF.

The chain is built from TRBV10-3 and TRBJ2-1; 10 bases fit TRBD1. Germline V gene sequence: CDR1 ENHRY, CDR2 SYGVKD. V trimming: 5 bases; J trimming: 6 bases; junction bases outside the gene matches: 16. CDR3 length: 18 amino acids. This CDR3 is CAISNRDRGLNGVNEQFF. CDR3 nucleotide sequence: TGTGCCATCAGTAACCGGGACAGGGGCCTAAACGGCGTCAATGAGCAGTTCTTC.

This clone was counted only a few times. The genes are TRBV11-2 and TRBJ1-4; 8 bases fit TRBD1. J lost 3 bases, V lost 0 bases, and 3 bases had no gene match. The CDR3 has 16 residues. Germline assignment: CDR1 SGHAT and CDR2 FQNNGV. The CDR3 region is CASSLEYRGANEKLFF. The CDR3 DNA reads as TGTGCCAGCAGCTTAGAGTACAGGGGGGCTAATGAAAAACTGTTTTTT.

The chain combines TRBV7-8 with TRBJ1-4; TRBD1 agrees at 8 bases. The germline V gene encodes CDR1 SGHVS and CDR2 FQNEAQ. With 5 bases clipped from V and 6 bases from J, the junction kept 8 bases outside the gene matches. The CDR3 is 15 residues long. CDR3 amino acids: CASSTRTGFYEKLFF. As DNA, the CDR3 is TGTGCCAGCAGCACTAGGACAGGGTTCTATGAAAAACTGTTTTTT.

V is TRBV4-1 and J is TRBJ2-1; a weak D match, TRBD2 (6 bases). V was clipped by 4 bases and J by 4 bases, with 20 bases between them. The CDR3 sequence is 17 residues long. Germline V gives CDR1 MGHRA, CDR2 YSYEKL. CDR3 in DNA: TGCGCCAGCAGCCGTGGACTACAGAGGAAAATTTACAATGAGCAGTTCTTC. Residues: CASSRGLQRKIYNEQFF.

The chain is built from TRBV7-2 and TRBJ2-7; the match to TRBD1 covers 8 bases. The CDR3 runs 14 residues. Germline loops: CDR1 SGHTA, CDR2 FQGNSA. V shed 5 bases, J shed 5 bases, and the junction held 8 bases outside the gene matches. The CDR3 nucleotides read TGTGCCAGCAGCCCCGGACAGGGTCTCAACGAGCAGTACTTC. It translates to CASSPGQGLNEQYF.

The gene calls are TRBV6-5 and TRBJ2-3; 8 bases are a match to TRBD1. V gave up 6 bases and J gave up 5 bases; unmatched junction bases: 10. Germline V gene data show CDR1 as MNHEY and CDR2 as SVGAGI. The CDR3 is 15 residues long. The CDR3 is CASSHLGTGKDTQYF. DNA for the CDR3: TGTGCCAGCAGCCACCTGGGGACAGGCAAAGATACGCAGTATTTT.

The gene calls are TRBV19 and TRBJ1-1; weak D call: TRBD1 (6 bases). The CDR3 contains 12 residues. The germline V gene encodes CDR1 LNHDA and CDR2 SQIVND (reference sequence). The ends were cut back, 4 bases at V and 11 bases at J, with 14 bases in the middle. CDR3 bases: TGTGCCAGTAGTACTAGACAGGCATCGGCTTTCTTT. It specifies CASSTRQASAFF.

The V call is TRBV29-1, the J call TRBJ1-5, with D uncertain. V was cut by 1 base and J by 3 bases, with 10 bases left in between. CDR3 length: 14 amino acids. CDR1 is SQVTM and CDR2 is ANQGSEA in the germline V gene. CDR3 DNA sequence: TGCAGCGTTGAAGGGCCAGATACCAATCAGCCCCAGCATTTT. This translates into CSVEGPDTNQPQHF.

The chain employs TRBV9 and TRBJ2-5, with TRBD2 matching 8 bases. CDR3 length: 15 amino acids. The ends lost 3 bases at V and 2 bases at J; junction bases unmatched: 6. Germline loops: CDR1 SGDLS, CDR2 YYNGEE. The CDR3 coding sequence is TGTGCCAGCAGCGGCGGGGGACTAGGTCAAGAGACCCAGTACTTC. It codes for CASSGGGLGQETQYF.

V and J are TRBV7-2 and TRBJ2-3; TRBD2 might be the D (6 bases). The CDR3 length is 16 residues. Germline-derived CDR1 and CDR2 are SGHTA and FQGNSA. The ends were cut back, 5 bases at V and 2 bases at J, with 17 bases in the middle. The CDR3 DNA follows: TGTGCCAGCAGCCCGGGACTTCAACTCCACACAGATACGCAGTATTTT. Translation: CASSPGLQLHTDTQYF. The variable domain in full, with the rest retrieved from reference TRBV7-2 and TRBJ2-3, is GAGVSQSPSNKVTEKGKDVELRCDPISGHTALYWYRQSLGQGLEFLIYFQGNSAPDKSGLPSDRFSAERTGGSVSTLTIQRTQQEDSAVYLCASSPGLQLHTDTQYFGPGTRLTVL.

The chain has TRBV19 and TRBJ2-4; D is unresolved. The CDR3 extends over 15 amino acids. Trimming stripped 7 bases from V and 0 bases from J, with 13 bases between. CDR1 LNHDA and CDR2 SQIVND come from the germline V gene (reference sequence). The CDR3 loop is CASTLSWRAKNIQYF. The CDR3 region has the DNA TGTGCCAGTACCCTCTCCTGGAGAGCCAAAAACATTCAGTACTTC.

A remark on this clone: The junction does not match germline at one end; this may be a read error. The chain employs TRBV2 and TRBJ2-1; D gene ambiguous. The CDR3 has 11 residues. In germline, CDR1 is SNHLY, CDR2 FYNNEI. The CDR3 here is CASSGATSEIF. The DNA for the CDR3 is TGTGCCAGCAGTGGCGCTACGAGTGAAATCTTC.

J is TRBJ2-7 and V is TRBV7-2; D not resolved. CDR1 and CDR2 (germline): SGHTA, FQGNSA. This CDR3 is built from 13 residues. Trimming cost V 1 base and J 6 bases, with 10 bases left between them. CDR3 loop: CASSLDTFSEQYF. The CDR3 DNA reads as TGTGCCAGCAGCTTAGACACCTTTTCCGAGCAGTACTTC.

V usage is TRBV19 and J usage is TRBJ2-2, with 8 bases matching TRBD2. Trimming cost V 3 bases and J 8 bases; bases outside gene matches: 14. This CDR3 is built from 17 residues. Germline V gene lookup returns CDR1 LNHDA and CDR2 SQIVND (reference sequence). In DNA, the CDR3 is TGTGCCAGTAGTATCTTACACAGCGGGGGATACCGGGGGGAGCTGTTTTTT. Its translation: CASSILHSGGYRGELFF.

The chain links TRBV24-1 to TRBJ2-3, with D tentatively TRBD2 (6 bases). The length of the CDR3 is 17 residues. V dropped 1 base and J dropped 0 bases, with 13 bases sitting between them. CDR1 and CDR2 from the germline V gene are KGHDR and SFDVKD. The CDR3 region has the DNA TGTGCCACCAGTGATTTCGGGCGGGGACCTAGCACAGATACGCAGTATTTT. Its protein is CATSDFGRGPSTDTQYF.

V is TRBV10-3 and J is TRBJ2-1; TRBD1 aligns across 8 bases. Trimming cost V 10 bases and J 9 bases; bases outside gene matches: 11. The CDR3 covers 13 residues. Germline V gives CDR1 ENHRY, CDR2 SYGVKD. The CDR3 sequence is CATGTGQRVEQFF. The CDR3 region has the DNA TGTGCCACCGGGACAGGCCAGCGGGTTGAGCAGTTCTTC.

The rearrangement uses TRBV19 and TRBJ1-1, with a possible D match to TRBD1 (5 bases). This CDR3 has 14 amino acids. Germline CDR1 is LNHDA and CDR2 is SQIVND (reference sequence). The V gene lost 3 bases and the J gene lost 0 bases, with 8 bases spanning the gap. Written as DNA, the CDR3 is TGTGCCAGTAGTATCTCCAGGGTGAACACTGAAGCTTTCTTT. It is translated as CASSISRVNTEAFF. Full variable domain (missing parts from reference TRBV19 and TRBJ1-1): DGGITQSPKYLFRKEGQNVTLSCEQNLNHDAMYWYRQDPGQGLRLIYYSQIVNDFQKGDIAEGYSVSREKKESFPLTVTSAQKNPTAFYLCASSISRVNTEAFFGQGTRLTVV.

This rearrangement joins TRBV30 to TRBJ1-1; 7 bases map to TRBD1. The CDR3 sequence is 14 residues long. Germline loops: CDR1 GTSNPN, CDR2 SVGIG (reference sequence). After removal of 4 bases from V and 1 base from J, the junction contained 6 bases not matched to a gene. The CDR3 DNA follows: TGTGCCTGGAACAGGGGTCAGCCGAACACTGAAGCTTTCTTT. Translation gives CAWNRGQPNTEAFF.

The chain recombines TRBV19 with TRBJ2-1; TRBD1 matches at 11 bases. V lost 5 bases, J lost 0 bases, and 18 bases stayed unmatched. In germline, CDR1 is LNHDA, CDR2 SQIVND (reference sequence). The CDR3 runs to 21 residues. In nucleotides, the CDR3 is TGTGCCAGTAGTGCCAGGACAGGGGGCGGGCTAGCGGGACTCTCCTACAATGAGCAGTTCTTC. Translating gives CASSARTGGGLAGLSYNEQFF.